This T cell receptor beta chain was captured by sequencing in a study of T cell responses to AZD1222 COVID-19 vaccine. Method: immunoSEQ multiplex PCR; TCRdb's copy keeps in-frame clones and lacks some. The table has about 140,000 clones, more than 85% seen once. This CDR3 contains 15 residues. V lost 5 bases and J lost 5; bases outside the gene matches: 5. The germline CDR1 and CDR2 sequences are SGHVS and FQNEAQ. The origin of this receptor is an adult in good health. This specimen was peripheral blood, taken on day 0 of AZD1222 vaccination. The V call is TRBV7-8, the J call TRBJ2-2; 10 bases are shared with TRBD1. The CDR3 here is CASSGRDRGTGELFF. The CDR3 DNA reads as TGTGCCAGCAGCGGCCGGGACAGGGGTACCGGGGAGCTGTTTTTT. The variable domain in full, completed from reference TRBV7-8 and TRBJ2-2, reads GAGVSQSPRYKVAKRGQDVALRCDPISGHVSLFWYQQALGQGPEFLTYFQNEAQLDKSGLPSDRFFAERPEGSVSTLKIQRTQQEDSAVYLCASSGRDRGTGELFFGEGSRLTVL.